This T cell receptor (beta chain) is from a study of Graves' ophthalmopathy and Graves' hyperthyroidism. Study in general: Peripheral blood was gathered at first diagnosis, ahead of any treatment whatsoever.

Investigators amplified TCR beta CDR3 regions from RNA transcripts. Scientists carried out first-round RT-PCR using HTBI primers and then a second-round multiplex PCR. TCRdb re-derived calls from the multiplex PCR reads in MiXCR, one entry per CDR3 protein. The sample yields 600,000 to 650,000 distinct CDR3 sequences, 22% seen once. PBMCs came from over 9.5 ml of fresh peripheral blood. Germline CDR1 and CDR2: SGHAT and FQNNGV. V shed 2 bases and J shed 11 bases, with 18 bases lying between them. This CDR3 has 14 amino acids. Many counts were recorded for this clonotype. Sequencing used peripheral blood. The receptor was derived from a woman aged 18-30 years with stable Graves' hyperthyroidism. Some clones in this sample may be carry-over from other donors' samples. J is TRBJ1-1 and V is TRBV11-2; possible D gene TRBD1, 5 bases. This CDR3 reads CASSLLFGGIGAFF. In DNA, the CDR3 is TGTGCCAGCAGCTTATTATTCGGGGGAATAGGGGCTTTCTTT.